This T cell receptor (beta chain) was captured by sequencing in a study of naive and memory T cell subsets. Study-wide findings and caveats: Potentially, T cell activation and differentiation skew this RNA-based measurement.

The CDR3 runs 16 residues. V shed 0 bases, J shed 12 bases, and the junction held 11 bases outside the gene matches. The V gene's germline CDR1 is SGHRS and CDR2 YFSETQ. This clonotype was seen only a few times. What it recognizes is unknown. TCR cDNA received a 3' ligated oligonucleotide that carried a UMI. Whole-blood samples were around 2.5 ml of peripheral blood from healthy adult volunteers. Input was about 1 to 1,100 ng of DNase-treated total RNA without cell sorting. The SP2 primer and nested alpha and beta constant region primers amplified ligated cDNA in four rounds. Reverse transcription of blood and skin TCR RNA was primed at alpha and beta constant regions. TCRdb processed the 5' RACE reads anew with MiXCR; each CDR3 protein has one entry. The sample yields roughly 60,000 distinct CDR3 sequences, roughly 6.7% seen once.

The receptor was isolated from a male donor in good health. The rearrangement uses TRBV5-1 and TRBJ1-6; 8 bases are a match to TRBD1. CDR3: CASSLEGTGGALPLHF. The CDR3 DNA sequence: TGCGCCAGCAGCTTGGAAGGTACAGGGGGTGCGTTACCCCTCCACTTT.